Presented here are 30 T cell receptor beta chains from one specimen sequenced in a study of radiation and T cells in renal cell carcinoma (dated by TCRdb to between 2020 and 2021). The time point label here, explained by the study, means: baseline pretreatment blood. Per the publication, the treatment or condition label means: 15 Gy SBRT to primary tumor, nephrectomy 4 weeks later. Library creation used the immunoSEQ multiplex PCR assay. TCRdb provides this immuneACCESS table in a form limited to in-frame rearrangements. Some clones are lacking; in checked studies, under half of them reflect an unresolved V gene, and why the rest are absent is not known. The sample table shows about 140,000 clones, and over 65% are seen once. The leading ten clones occupy roughly 25% of the sample. Sequenced material: blood, taken from a patient whose treatment included radiotherapy and nephrectomy. These receptors all stem from a woman between 45 and 60 years old with renal cell carcinoma.

The chain joins TRBV4-1 to TRBJ2-3; 9 bases map to TRBD2. Trimming took 0 bases from V and 2 from J; bases not matched to a gene: 15. The CDR3 runs 20 residues. Germline V gene data show CDR1 as MGHRA and CDR2 as YSYEKL. CDR3 amino acids: CASSQEGSGNSGGVTDTQYF. The DNA for the CDR3 is TGCGCCAGCAGCCAAGAGGGGTCGGGAAATAGCGGGGGAGTCACAGATACGCAGTATTTT.

V is TRBV4-1 and J is TRBJ1-2; possible D gene TRBD1, 6 bases. This CDR3 is built from 14 residues. The ends were cut back, 4 bases at V and 4 bases at J, with 13 bases in the middle. Germline CDR1 reads MGHRA; CDR2 reads YSYEKL. CDR3 protein: CASSLPGTIYGYTF. As DNA, the CDR3 is TGCGCCAGCAGCCTCCCCGGGACAATCTATGGCTACACCTTC.

V is TRBV7-2 and J is TRBJ1-2; a possible D gene is TRBD1 (5 bases). V lost 2 bases, J lost 0 bases, and 10 bases lay in between. Germline V gene sequence: CDR1 SGHTA, CDR2 FQGNSA. This CDR3 contains 15 residues. The CDR3 coding sequence is TGTGCCAGCAGCTTATCCTCGGGGGCTAACTATGGCTACACCTTC. Its translation is CASSLSSGANYGYTF.

This rearrangement joins TRBV27 to TRBJ2-7, with 7 bases fitting TRBD2. This CDR3 spans 17 amino acids. The germline gives CDR1 MNHEY, CDR2 SMNVEV (reference sequence). The junction had 18 bases not matched to a gene; V was cut back by 3 bases and J by 7 bases. The CDR3 DNA follows: TGTGCCAGCAGTTTGTGGCGGGGGACCCTATCCCTGGGGGAGCAGTACTTC. Translating gives CASSLWRGTLSLGEQYF.

The CDR3 loop is CASSVDRRTEAFF. CDR3 in DNA: TGTGCCAGCAGCGTAGATCGGAGAACTGAAGCTTTCTTT. The chain couples TRBV9 to TRBJ1-1; D ambiguous. The CDR3 is 13 amino acids. Per the germline V gene, CDR1 is SGDLS and CDR2 is YYNGEE. The V end lost 0 bases, the J end lost 5 bases, and 8 bases lay between the germline ends. Full variable domain (outside the CDR3, taken from reference TRBV9 and TRBJ1-1): DSGVTQTPKHLITATGQRVTLRCSPRSGDLSVYWYQQSLDQGLQFLIQYYNGEERAKGNILERFSAQQFPDLHSELNLSSLELGDSALYFCASSVDRRTEAFFGQGTRLTVV.

The chain links TRBV7-2 to TRBJ1-2; 9 nucleotides agree with TRBD1. The germline V gene has CDR1 SGHTA and CDR2 FQGNSA. This CDR3 region has 15 residues. J gave up 3 bases and V 5 bases, and 7 bases lay outside the gene matches. CDR3 sequence (DNA): TGTGCCAGCAGCAACACAGGGGGCGCTTACTATGGCTACACCTTC. This encodes CASSNTGGAYYGYTF.

Only one count was recorded for this clone. This sequence joins TRBV4-1 and TRBJ1-5; D is perhaps TRBD1 (6 bases). Germline CDR1 is MGHRA and CDR2 is YSYEKL. V dropped 0 bases and J dropped 6 bases, with 9 bases sitting between them. The CDR3 sequence is 14 residues long. CDR3 region: CASSQDWGAQPQHF. The CDR3 nucleotides read TGCGCCAGCAGCCAAGACTGGGGGGCTCAGCCCCAGCATTTT.

This chain connects TRBV28 to TRBJ1-2; a possible D gene is TRBD1 (6 bases). The CDR3 has 13 residues. V lost 6 bases and J 1 base, leaving 9 bases between the germline ends. Germline loops: CDR1 MDHEN, CDR2 SYDVKM. The DNA of the CDR3 is TGTGCCAGCAGAACAGGGATTAACTATGGCTACACCTTC. Residues: CASRTGINYGYTF.

Note on this clone: This sample also contains other DNA sequences that code for the same CDR3. The V and J genes are TRBV20-1 and TRBJ2-5, with TRBD2 matching 7 bases. Germline V gene lookup returns CDR1 DFQATT and CDR2 SNEGSKA (reference sequence). The CDR3 extends over 11 amino acids. The V segment lost 0 bases and the J segment 9 bases; nucleotides outside the gene matches: 1. The CDR3 protein is CSARDGRAQYF. Here the CDR3 DNA reads TGCAGTGCTAGAGATGGGAGGGCCCAGTACTTC.

The gene calls are TRBV18 and TRBJ2-3, with D possibly being TRBD2 (6 bases). CDR1 and CDR2 from the germline V gene are KGHSH and LQKENI. V was pared by 0 bases and J by 7 bases, with 8 bases between. The CDR3 is made up of 13 amino acids. CDR3 residues: CASSPPTSNTQYF. DNA for the CDR3: TGTGCCAGCTCACCACCGACTAGTAATACGCAGTATTTT.

This clone has more than one count but fewer than ten. This chain links TRBV11-2 with TRBJ1-4; D remains unclear. V was pared by 3 bases and J by 8 bases, with 7 bases between. The CDR3 extends over 12 amino acids. The V gene's germline CDR1 is SGHAT and CDR2 FQNNGV. CDR3 amino acids: CASSLYGEKLFF. CDR3 nucleotide sequence: TGTGCCAGCAGCTTGTACGGGGAAAAACTGTTTTTT.

The V call is TRBV6-5, the J call TRBJ2-7, with a weak D call TRBD2 (5 bases). CDR1 and CDR2 (germline): MNHEY, SVGAGI. The CDR3 has 13 amino acids. V shed 7 bases and J shed 3 bases, with 13 bases lying between them. The CDR3 sequence: CASTPSGNYEQYF. In DNA form, the CDR3 reads TGTGCCAGCACCCCCTCGGGAAACTACGAGCAGTACTTC.

The gene calls are TRBV29-1 and TRBJ2-7; 8 bases are shared with TRBD1. CDR1 is SQVTM, CDR2 ANQGSEA, per germline. The CDR3 has 12 residues. Trimming at V came to 7 bases and at J to 2 bases, leaving 4 bases not matched to a gene. The CDR3 region is CSAGTGAYEQYF. The CDR3, as DNA: TGCAGCGCTGGGACAGGTGCCTACGAGCAGTACTTC.

The V gene is TRBV7-8, the J gene TRBJ2-7; 10 bases fit TRBD1. Germline CDR1 SGHVS, CDR2 FQNEAQ. Germline trimming cut 6 bases from V and 4 bases from J; bases unmatched to any gene: 0. The CDR3 runs 12 residues. The CDR3 spells CASRDRGYEQYF. The CDR3 DNA follows: TGTGCCAGCAGGGACAGGGGGTACGAGCAGTACTTC.

The chain recombines TRBV6-5 with TRBJ2-2; a possible D gene is TRBD1 (6 bases). CDR1 MNHEY and CDR2 SVGAGI come from the germline V gene. V lost 2 bases and J 6 bases, leaving 13 bases between the germline ends. The CDR3 totals 15 residues. The CDR3 region has the DNA TGTGCCAGCAGTTACCAGGGGCTCCAGGCCGGGGAGCTGTTTTTT. It translates to CASSYQGLQAGELFF.

The chain is built from TRBV5-4 and TRBJ2-5; D not certain. There are 14 residues in the CDR3. V was shortened by 0 bases and J by 3 bases, with 9 bases between the two germline ends. Germline V gives CDR1 SGHNT, CDR2 YYREEE (reference sequence). This CDR3 reads CASSLDRAEETQYF. The CDR3 coding sequence is TGTGCCAGCAGCTTGGACCGCGCGGAAGAGACCCAGTACTTC.

This clone was detected only a few times. The J gene is TRBJ1-1, the V gene TRBV9, with 8 positions matching TRBD1. CDR1 and CDR2 (germline): SGDLS, YYNGEE. There are 17 residues in the CDR3. Losses at the gene ends were 0 bases for V and 1 base for J; bases not matched to a gene: 8. CDR3 in amino acids: CASSVGPGGYGNTEAFF. The DNA for the CDR3 is TGTGCCAGCAGCGTAGGCCCAGGGGGCTATGGGAACACTGAAGCTTTCTTT.

The V call is TRBV9, the J call TRBJ2-7, with TRBD2 matching 7 bases. The V and J ends lost 0 bases and 7 bases, in that order; junction bases with no gene match: 13. This CDR3 is 16 amino acids long. Germline CDR1 is SGDLS and CDR2 is YYNGEE. The CDR3 protein is CASSVGIGRALGEQYF. The CDR3 DNA sequence: TGTGCCAGCAGCGTAGGTATTGGGAGGGCCTTGGGTGAGCAGTACTTC.

This chain connects TRBV10-3 to TRBJ1-2, with D possibly matching TRBD1 (6 bases). This CDR3 region has 15 residues. V lost 6 bases and J lost 2, with 16 bases in between. Per the germline V gene, CDR1 is ENHRY and CDR2 is SYGVKD. CDR3 nucleotide sequence: TGTGCCATCAGAGGGGACACGGGTCCGAACTATGGCTACACCTTC. Translating gives CAIRGDTGPNYGYTF.

The V and J genes are TRBV28 and TRBJ2-2; D unclear. The V gene's germline CDR1 is MDHEN and CDR2 SYDVKM. The CDR3 runs to 14 residues. Between the trimmed V and J ends, which lost 6 bases and 8 bases, there was a span of 16 bases. The CDR3 region is CASRLSSWRGELFF. CDR3 sequence (DNA): TGTGCCAGCAGACTCTCGAGCTGGCGGGGGGAGCTGTTTTTT.

The gene calls are TRBV29-1 and TRBJ2-7; 8 positions match TRBD2. Germline loops: CDR1 SQVTM, CDR2 ANQGSEA. CDR3 length: 15 residues. Losses at the gene ends were 4 bases for V and 3 bases for J; bases not matched to a gene: 11. The CDR3 sequence: CSVGSTLSGSYEQYF. CDR3 bases: TGCAGCGTTGGGAGTACCTTGAGCGGGAGCTACGAGCAGTACTTC.

The chain is built from TRBV6-5 and TRBJ2-7, with TRBD2 matching 8 bases. The germline V gene encodes CDR1 MNHEY and CDR2 SVGAGI. Germline trimming cut 7 bases from V and 2 bases from J; bases unmatched to any gene: 10. The CDR3 totals 15 residues. CDR3 sequence (DNA): TGTGCCAGCATCCCAAGCGGGAGAGAGCCCTACGAGCAGTACTTC. Translation gives CASIPSGREPYEQYF.

This clone is a singleton in its sample. The gene calls are TRBV6-5 and TRBJ1-1, with D perhaps TRBD1 (5 bases). Germline CDR1 is MNHEY and CDR2 is SVGAGI. This CDR3 is 13 amino acids long. The ends were cut back, 6 bases at V and 1 base at J, with 9 bases in the middle. The CDR3 DNA is TGTGCCAGCAGCCGAGACAGGAACACTGAAGCTTTCTTT. The encoded protein is CASSRDRNTEAFF.

The rearrangement uses TRBV7-9 and TRBJ2-5; TRBD2 aligns across 8 bases. Per germline, CDR1 SEHNR and CDR2 FQNEAQ (reference sequence). The CDR3 spans 18 residues. The V and J ends lost 0 bases and 5 bases, in that order; junction bases with no gene match: 14. The CDR3 bases are TGTGCCAGCAGCTTAGCGGCCGAATTTAGCGGGAAGGATGAGACCCAGTACTTC. Encoded protein: CASSLAAEFSGKDETQYF.

This clone was counted only a few times. This chain connects TRBV14 to TRBJ2-5; D is undetermined. V lost 5 bases to trimming and J lost 5 bases, with 12 bases between them. The CDR3 is made up of 13 amino acids. Germline V CDR1 and CDR2: SGHDN, FVKESK. As DNA, the CDR3 is TGTGCCAGCAGCGCCGAGTCGTGGGAGACCCAGTACTTC. Translated: CASSAESWETQYF.

The V and J genes are TRBV6-5 and TRBJ1-2, with no clear D. There are 14 residues in the CDR3. Trimming took 5 bases from V and 4 from J, leaving 14 bases between them. Germline V CDR1 and CDR2: MNHEY, SVGAGI. This CDR3 is CASSLRRAGYGYTF. The CDR3 DNA reads as TGTGCCAGCAGTCTCCGGAGGGCTGGCTATGGCTACACCTTC.

This rearrangement joins TRBV9 to TRBJ2-7; the D gene is possibly TRBD1 (6 bases). This CDR3 has 14 residues. V lost 3 bases to trimming and J lost 5 bases, with 15 bases between them. Per the germline V gene, CDR1 is SGDLS and CDR2 is YYNGEE. The CDR3 sequence: CASSAGTKPHEQYF. The CDR3 DNA sequence: TGTGCCAGCAGCGCCGGGACAAAGCCCCACGAGCAGTACTTC.

This clone was found a few times. The chain links TRBV7-9 to TRBJ2-5; TRBD2 is a possible D gene (6 bases). Germline values: CDR1 SEHNR, CDR2 FQNEAQ (reference sequence). V lost 5 bases and J lost 4, with 23 bases in between. The CDR3 totals 17 residues. The CDR3 protein is CASSKANFGGIGETQYF. The DNA for the CDR3 is TGTGCCAGCAGCAAGGCCAATTTTGGGGGGATAGGAGAGACCCAGTACTTC.

Notes on this clone: The conserved phenylalanine or tryptophan normally closing the CDR3 is absent here, so this likely arose from a read error. The chain is built from TRBV5-6 and TRBJ1-6, with D unclear. Trimming pared 2 bases from V and 6 bases from J, leaving 3 bases between. Germline-derived CDR1 and CDR2 are SGHDT and YYEEEE. The CDR3 is 12 amino acids. This chain's CDR3 is CASSLGNSPLHL. CDR3 DNA: TGTGCCAGCAGCTTAGGTAATTCACCCCTCCACCTT.

This chain links TRBV5-1 with TRBJ2-3; 7 nucleotides line up with TRBD2. Per the germline V gene, CDR1 is SGHRS and CDR2 is YFSETQ. This CDR3 is 13 amino acids long. V trimming: 6 bases; J trimming: 4 bases; junction bases outside the gene matches: 5. In DNA, the CDR3 is TGCGCCAGCACCACGGGAGGCCCAGATACGCAGTATTTT. Encoded protein: CASTTGGPDTQYF.